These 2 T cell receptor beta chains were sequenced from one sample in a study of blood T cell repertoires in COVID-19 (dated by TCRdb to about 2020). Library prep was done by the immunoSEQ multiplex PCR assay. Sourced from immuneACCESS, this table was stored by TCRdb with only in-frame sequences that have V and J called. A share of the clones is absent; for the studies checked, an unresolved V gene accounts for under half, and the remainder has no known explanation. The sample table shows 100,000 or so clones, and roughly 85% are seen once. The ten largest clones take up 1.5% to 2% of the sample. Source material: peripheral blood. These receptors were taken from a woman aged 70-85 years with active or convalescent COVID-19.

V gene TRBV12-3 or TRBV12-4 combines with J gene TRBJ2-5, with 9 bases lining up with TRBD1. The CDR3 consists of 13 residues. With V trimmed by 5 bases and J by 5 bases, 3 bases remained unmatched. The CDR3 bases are TGTGCCAGCAGTCTAGGACAGGGGGAGACCCAGTACTTC. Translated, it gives CASSLGQGETQYF.

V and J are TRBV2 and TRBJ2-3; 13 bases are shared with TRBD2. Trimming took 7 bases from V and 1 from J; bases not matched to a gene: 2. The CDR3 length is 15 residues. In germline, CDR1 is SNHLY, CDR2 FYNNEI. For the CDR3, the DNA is TGTGCCAGCACCGGACTAGCGGGGGGCACAGATACGCAGTATTTT. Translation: CASTGLAGGTDTQYF.